The 12 T cell receptor beta chains below come from one sample, sequenced in a study of T-cell reconstitution after alpha-beta-depleted transplantation in children. Preparation of the TCRbeta library involved a method that used unique molecular identifiers. TCRdb independently ran MiXCR on the PCR reads; one entry per CDR3 protein. The sample carries 610,000 or so distinct CDR3 sequences, roughly 30% recorded once. The specimen comprised PBMCs, sampled before TCRalphabeta/CD19-depleted stem cell transplant. Receptors originate from a boy in the first two years of life with Wiskott-Aldrich syndrome, due to receive a stem cell transplant.

The rearrangement joins TRBV6-1 to TRBJ2-7; 7 bases match TRBD2. Trimming at V came to 6 bases and at J to 6 bases, leaving 5 bases not matched to a gene. The germline V gene encodes CDR1 MNHNS and CDR2 SASEGT. The CDR3 runs to 12 residues. Written as DNA, the CDR3 is TGTGCCAGCAGCCCAGCGGGGACCGAGCAGTACTTC. Its protein product is CASSPAGTEQYF.

The J gene is TRBJ2-1, the V gene TRBV6-1; 12 nucleotides align to TRBD2. CDR1 is MNHNS, CDR2 SASEGT, per germline. The J segment lost 6 bases and the V segment lost 5 bases, leaving 5 bases of the junction unmatched. CDR3 length equals 15 residues. The CDR3 nucleotides are TGTGCCAGCAGTAAACTAGCGGGAGGCTTCAATGAGCAGTTCTTC. Translated, it gives CASSKLAGGFNEQFF.

The J gene is TRBJ1-2, the V gene TRBV5-1, with TRBD1 matching over 12 bases. Germline loops: CDR1 SGHRS, CDR2 YFSETQ. The CDR3 totals 16 residues. Germline trimming cut 0 bases from V and 4 bases from J; bases unmatched to any gene: 4. The CDR3 spells CASSLAGTGGLYGYTF. DNA of the CDR3: TGCGCCAGCAGCTTGGCAGGGACAGGGGGCCTCTATGGCTACACCTTC.

This clonotype came up a few times. This chain uses TRBV5-5 with TRBJ2-3; 9 bases fit TRBD2. Germline loops: CDR1 SGHKS, CDR2 YYEKEE (reference sequence). This CDR3 comprises 15 residues. J was trimmed by 5 bases and V by 4 bases; bases with no gene match: 8. As DNA, the CDR3 is TGTGCCAGCAGCCGTAGCGGGAGATATGAAGATACGCAGTATTTT. Encoded protein: CASSRSGRYEDTQYF.

The table lists this clonotype with many counts. This chain joins TRBV7-3 and TRBJ2-5, with no clear D. The CDR3 spans 14 residues. Germline V lookup: CDR1 SGHTA, CDR2 FQGTGA. V was cut by 2 bases and J by 1 base, with 8 bases left in between. CDR3 sequence: CASSLFPGQETQYF. In DNA form, the CDR3 reads TGTGCCAGCAGCTTATTCCCAGGCCAAGAGACCCAGTACTTC.

This clonotype was detected a few times. This chain links TRBV7-3 with TRBJ2-3, with D possibly matching TRBD2 (6 bases). V was pared by 5 bases and J by 1 base, with 10 bases between. CDR1 is SGHTA and CDR2 is FQGTGA in the germline V gene. The CDR3 has 14 residues. Written as DNA, the CDR3 is TGTGCCAGCAGCAGGCGGGGCGGCACAGATACGCAGTATTTT. Translated: CASSRRGGTDTQYF.

About this clonotype: Germline and junction disagree at one end, which may indicate a read error. This rearrangement joins TRBV5-1 to TRBJ2-5, with TRBD2 matching over 11 bases. Germline V gene lookup returns CDR1 SGHRS and CDR2 YFSETQ. The CDR3 consists of 16 residues. CDR3 protein: CASSSGASGRQETHYF. In DNA form, the CDR3 reads TGCGCCAGCAGCTCCGGGGCTAGCGGGAGGCAAGAGACCCACTACTTC.

This chain connects TRBV7-8 to TRBJ1-5; tentatively, D is TRBD1 (5 bases). The CDR3 covers 14 residues. The V gene's germline CDR1 is SGHVS and CDR2 FQNEAQ. The ends were cut back, 4 bases at V and 9 bases at J, with 16 bases in the middle. Written as DNA, the CDR3 is TGTGCCAGCAGCTCCGGAGACCCAGGGTCGCCCCAGCATTTT. It yields the protein CASSSGDPGSPQHF.

This rearrangement joins TRBV5-1 to TRBJ2-1, with 11 nucleotides matching TRBD2. Germline-derived CDR1 and CDR2 are SGHRS and YFSETQ. Losses at the gene ends were 4 bases for V and 8 bases for J; bases not matched to a gene: 8. CDR3 length equals 15 residues. The CDR3 is CASSVTSGGRDEQFF. The CDR3, as DNA: TGCGCCAGCAGCGTTACTAGCGGGGGCAGGGATGAGCAGTTCTTC.

The chain is built from TRBV12-3 or TRBV12-4 and TRBJ2-7; 12 positions agree with TRBD2. CDR3 length equals 15 residues. The trim removed 3 bases at V and 3 bases at J, leaving 3 bases unmatched. This CDR3 is CASSFRTSGNYEQYF. Here the CDR3 DNA reads TGTGCCAGCAGTTTTCGGACTAGCGGGAACTACGAGCAGTACTTC.

This chain uses TRBV5-1 with TRBJ2-1, with TRBD2 identical over 12 bases. The CDR3 sequence is 18 residues long. With V trimmed by 0 bases and J by 5 bases, 9 bases remained unmatched. CDR1 SGHRS and CDR2 YFSETQ come from the germline V gene. This CDR3 reads CASSLVMPSGRAHNEQFF. CDR3 nucleotides: TGCGCCAGCAGCTTGGTGATGCCTAGCGGGAGGGCCCACAATGAGCAGTTCTTC.

The genes are TRBV5-1 and TRBJ1-1; no clear D. The CDR3 is 14 amino acids. Germline values: CDR1 SGHRS, CDR2 YFSETQ. V shed 0 bases and J shed 4 bases, with 10 bases lying between them. CDR3 bases: TGCGCCAGCAGCTTGGGAGTGGAACGCACTGAAGCTTTCTTT. Translating it yields CASSLGVERTEAFF. The variable domain in full, completed from reference TRBV5-1 and TRBJ1-1, reads KAGVTQTPRYLIKTRGQQVTLSCSPISGHRSVSWYQQTPGQGLQFLFEYFSETQRNKGNFPGRFSGRQFSNSRSEMNVSTLELGDSALYLCASSLGVERTEAFFGQGTRLTVV.